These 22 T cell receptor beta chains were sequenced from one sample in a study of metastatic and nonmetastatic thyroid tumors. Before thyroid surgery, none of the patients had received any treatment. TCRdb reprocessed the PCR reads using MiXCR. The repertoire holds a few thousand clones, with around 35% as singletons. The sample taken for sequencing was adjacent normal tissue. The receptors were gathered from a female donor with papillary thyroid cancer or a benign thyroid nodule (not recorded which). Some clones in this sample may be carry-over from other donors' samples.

The CDR3 loop is CASSCNGNTIYF. The CDR3 DNA is TGTGCCAGCAGCTGTAATGGAAACACCATATATTTT. This chain connects TRBV12-3 or TRBV12-4 to TRBJ1-3, with D unclear. This CDR3 comprises 12 residues. V lost 6 bases to trimming and J lost 3 bases, with 6 bases between them.

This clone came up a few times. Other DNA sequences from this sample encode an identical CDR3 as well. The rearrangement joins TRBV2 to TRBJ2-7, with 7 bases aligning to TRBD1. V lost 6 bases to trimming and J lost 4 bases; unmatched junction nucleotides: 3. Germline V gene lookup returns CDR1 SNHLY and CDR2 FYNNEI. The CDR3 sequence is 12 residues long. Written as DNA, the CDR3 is TGTGCCAGCAGGATACAGGGGTACGAGCAGTACTTC. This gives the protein CASRIQGYEQYF.

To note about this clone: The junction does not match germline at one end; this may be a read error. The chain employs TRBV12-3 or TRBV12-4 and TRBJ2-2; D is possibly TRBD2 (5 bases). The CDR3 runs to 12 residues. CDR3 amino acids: CASSGPPGELVF. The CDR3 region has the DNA TGTGCCAGCAGTGGACCCCCCGGGGAGCTGGTTTTT.

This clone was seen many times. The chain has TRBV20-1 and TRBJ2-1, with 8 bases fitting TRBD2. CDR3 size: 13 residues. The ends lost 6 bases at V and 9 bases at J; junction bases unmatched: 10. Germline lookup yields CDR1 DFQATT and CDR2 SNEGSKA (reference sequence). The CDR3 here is CSARTSNWGEQFF. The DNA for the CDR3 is TGCAGTGCCCGGACTAGCAACTGGGGTGAGCAGTTCTTC.

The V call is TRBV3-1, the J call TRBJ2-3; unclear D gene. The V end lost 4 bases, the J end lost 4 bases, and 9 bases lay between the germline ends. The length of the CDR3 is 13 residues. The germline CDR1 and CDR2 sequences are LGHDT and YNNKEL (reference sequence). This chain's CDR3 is CASSRLDPDTQYF. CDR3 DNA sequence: TGTGCCAGCAGCCGCTTGGACCCAGATACGCAGTATTTT.

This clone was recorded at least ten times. This CDR3 is CASSLEGQGYSGANVLTF. The CDR3 nucleotides are TGCGCCAGCAGCTTGGAGGGGCAGGGATACTCTGGGGCCAACGTCCTGACTTTC. The V gene is TRBV5-1, the J gene TRBJ2-6; a possible D gene is TRBD1 (5 bases). CDR1 is SGHRS, CDR2 YFSETQ, per germline. The CDR3 totals 18 residues. V gave up 0 bases and J gave up 0 bases, with 13 bases separating them.

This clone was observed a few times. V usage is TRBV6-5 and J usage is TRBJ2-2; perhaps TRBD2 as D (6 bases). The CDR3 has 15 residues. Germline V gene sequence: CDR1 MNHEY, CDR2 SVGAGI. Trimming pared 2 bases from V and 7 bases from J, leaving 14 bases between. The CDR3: CASSYLGLLGGELFF. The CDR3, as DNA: TGTGCCAGCAGTTACCTGGGACTGCTGGGCGGGGAGCTGTTTTTT.

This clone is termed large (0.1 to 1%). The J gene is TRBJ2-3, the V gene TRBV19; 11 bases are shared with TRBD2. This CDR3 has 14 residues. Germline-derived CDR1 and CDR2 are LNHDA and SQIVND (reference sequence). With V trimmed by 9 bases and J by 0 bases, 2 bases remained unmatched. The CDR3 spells CASGLAGSTDTQYF. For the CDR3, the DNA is TGTGCCAGCGGACTAGCGGGTAGCACAGATACGCAGTATTTT.

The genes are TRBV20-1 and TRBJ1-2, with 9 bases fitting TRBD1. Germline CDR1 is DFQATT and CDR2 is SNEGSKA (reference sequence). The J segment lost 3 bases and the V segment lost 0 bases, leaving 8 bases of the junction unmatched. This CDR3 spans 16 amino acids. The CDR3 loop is CSARDRRDRAYYGYTF. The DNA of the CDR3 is TGCAGTGCTAGAGATAGAAGGGACAGGGCTTACTATGGCTACACCTTC.

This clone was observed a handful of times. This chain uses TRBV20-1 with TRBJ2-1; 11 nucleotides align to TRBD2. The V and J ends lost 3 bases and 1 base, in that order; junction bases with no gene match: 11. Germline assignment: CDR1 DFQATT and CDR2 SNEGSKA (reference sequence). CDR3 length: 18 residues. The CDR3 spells CSARTSGIFVESYNEQFF. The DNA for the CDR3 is TGCAGTGCTAGGACTAGCGGGATATTTGTGGAGTCCTACAATGAGCAGTTCTTC.

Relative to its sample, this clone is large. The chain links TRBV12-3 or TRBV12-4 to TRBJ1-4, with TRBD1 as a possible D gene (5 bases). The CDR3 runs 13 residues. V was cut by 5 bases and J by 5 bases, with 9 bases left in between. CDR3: CASSRDQNEKLFF. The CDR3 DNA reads TGTGCCAGCAGTCGGGACCAGAATGAAAAACTGTTTTTT.

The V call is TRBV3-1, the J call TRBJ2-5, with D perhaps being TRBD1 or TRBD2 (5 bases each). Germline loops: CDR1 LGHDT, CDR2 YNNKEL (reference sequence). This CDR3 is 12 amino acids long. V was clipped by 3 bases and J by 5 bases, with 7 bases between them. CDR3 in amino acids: CASSQGEETQYF. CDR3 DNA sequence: TGTGCCAGCAGCCAGGGGGAGGAGACCCAGTACTTC.

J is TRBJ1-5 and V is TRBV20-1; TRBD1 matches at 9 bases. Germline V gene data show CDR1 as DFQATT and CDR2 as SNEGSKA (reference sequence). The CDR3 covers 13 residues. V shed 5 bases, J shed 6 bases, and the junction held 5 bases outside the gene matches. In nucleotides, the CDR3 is TGCAGTGCTGTCCCGGGACAGGGTCAGCCCCAGCATTTT. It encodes CSAVPGQGQPQHF.

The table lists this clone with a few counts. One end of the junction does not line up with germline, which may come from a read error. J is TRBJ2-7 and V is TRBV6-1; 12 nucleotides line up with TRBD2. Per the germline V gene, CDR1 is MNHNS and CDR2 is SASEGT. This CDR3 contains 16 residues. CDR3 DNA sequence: TGTACCAGCAGTGAAATCGGACTAGCGGGGTTCTACGAGCAGTACTTC. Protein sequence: CTSSEIGLAGFYEQYF.

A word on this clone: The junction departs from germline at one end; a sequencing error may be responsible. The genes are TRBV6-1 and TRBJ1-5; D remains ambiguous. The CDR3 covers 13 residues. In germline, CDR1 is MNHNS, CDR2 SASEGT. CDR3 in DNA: TGTGCCAGCGAACGGATGAGCAATCAGCCCAAGAATTTT. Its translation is CASERMSNQPKNF.

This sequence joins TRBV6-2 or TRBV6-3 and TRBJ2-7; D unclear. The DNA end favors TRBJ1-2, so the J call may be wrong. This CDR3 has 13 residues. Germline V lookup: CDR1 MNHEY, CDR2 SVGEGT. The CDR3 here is CASSYWPGRGYTF. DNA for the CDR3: TGTGCCAGCAGTTACTGGCCAGGTAGGGGCTACACCTTC.

CDR3 DNA sequence: TGTGCCAGCAGCCCAACCACACGCAATCAGCCCCAGCATTTT. It is translated as CASSPTTRNQPQHF. The chain recombines TRBV9 with TRBJ1-5, with D uncertain. Germline CDR1 reads SGDLS; CDR2 reads YYNGEE. CDR3 length: 14 amino acids. V gave up 4 bases and J gave up 2 bases, with 10 bases separating them.

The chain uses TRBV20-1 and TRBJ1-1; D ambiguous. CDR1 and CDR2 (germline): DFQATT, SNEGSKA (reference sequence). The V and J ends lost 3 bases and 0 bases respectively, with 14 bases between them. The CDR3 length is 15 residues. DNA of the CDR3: TGCAGTGCTAGTTCTGAGCAGGAGCTGAACACTGAAGCTTTCTTT. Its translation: CSASSEQELNTEAFF.

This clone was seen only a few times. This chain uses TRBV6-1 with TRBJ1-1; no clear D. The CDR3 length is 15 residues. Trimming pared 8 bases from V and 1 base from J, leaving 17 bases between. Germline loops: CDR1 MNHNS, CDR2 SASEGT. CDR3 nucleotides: TGTGCCAGCTCACCCCCTCCCCGCACGAACACTGAAGCTTTCTTT. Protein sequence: CASSPPPRTNTEAFF.

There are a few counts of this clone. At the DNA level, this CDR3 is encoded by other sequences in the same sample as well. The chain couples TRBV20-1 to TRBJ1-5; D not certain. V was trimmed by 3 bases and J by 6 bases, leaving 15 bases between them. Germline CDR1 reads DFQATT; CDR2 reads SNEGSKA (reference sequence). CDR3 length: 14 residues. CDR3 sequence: CSARPGPSSQPQHF. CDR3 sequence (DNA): TGCAGTGCTAGGCCAGGACCGTCCAGTCAGCCCCAGCATTTT.

The CDR3 bases are TGCAGTGCTAGTATGGGCAGGGCCTACGAGCAGTACTTC. Residues: CSASMGRAYEQYF. This chain connects TRBV20-1 to TRBJ2-7, with D possibly matching TRBD1 (5 bases). Germline CDR1 and CDR2: DFQATT and SNEGSKA (reference sequence). The CDR3 spans 13 residues. The V gene lost 3 bases and the J gene lost 2 bases, with 11 bases spanning the gap.

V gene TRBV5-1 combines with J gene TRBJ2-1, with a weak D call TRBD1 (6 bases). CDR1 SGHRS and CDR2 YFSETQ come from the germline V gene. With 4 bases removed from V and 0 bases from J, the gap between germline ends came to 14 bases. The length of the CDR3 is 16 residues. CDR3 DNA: TGCGCCAGCAGCCTATCAGACAGGAGCTCCTACAATGAGCAGTTCTTC. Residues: CASSLSDRSSYNEQFF.